This T cell receptor (beta chain) was recorded in a study of blood T cell repertoires in COVID-19. Overall study: Samples of COVID-19 (acute and convalescent) were obtained from the United States, Italy and Spain. The cDNA or gDNA used as material had been derived from T cells, B-cell-depleted T cells, or PBMCs.

In the study's own analysis: The authors estimated nucleated cell counts from reference gene primer amplification. The data were produced by immunoSEQ multiplex PCR, yet TCRdb's version contains in-frame clones alone and is incomplete. The DNA was the basis for D and trimming; V, J and clone size are from that table. The sample includes about 200,000 clones, roughly 90% of them seen just once. V shed 8 bases and J shed 8 bases, with 12 bases lying between them. CDR1 is WNHNN, CDR2 SYGVQD, per germline (reference sequence). The CDR3 runs 11 residues. The gene calls are TRBV10-1 and TRBJ1-1; D is unclear. The material sequenced was peripheral blood. The source is a man younger than 40 who had recovered from COVID-19. The CDR3, as DNA: TGCGCCAGCTCCAGTTCGACAGAAGCTTTCTTT. Protein sequence: CASSSSTEAFF.